Described below is a single T cell receptor beta chain sequence and its context. The record originates from a study of blood T cell repertoires in COVID-19. Overall study: Spain, Italy and the United States supplied samples that represented acute and convalescent COVID-19.

Germline lookup yields CDR1 PRHDT and CDR2 FYEKMQ (reference sequence). Deletions cut 3 bases from V and 0 bases from J, with 7 bases between. The length of the CDR3 is 14 residues. Authors' analysis steps: From reference gene primer amplification, estimates of nucleated cell counts were derived. Only in-frame clones appear in the TCRdb table, and some are missing; sequencing was by immunoSEQ multiplex PCR. V and J calls and clone size are copied from that table; D and trimming were computed from the DNA. The sample contains about 67,000 clones, 75% to 85% of which appear only once. The chain employs TRBV13 and TRBJ2-3; D is undetermined. This receptor was obtained from a woman aged 55-69 years with acute or convalescent COVID-19. The sequenced sample was peripheral blood. CDR3 in DNA: TGTGCCAGCAGCTTTTCCCCTAGCACAGATACGCAGTATTTT. The encoded protein is CASSFSPSTDTQYF.